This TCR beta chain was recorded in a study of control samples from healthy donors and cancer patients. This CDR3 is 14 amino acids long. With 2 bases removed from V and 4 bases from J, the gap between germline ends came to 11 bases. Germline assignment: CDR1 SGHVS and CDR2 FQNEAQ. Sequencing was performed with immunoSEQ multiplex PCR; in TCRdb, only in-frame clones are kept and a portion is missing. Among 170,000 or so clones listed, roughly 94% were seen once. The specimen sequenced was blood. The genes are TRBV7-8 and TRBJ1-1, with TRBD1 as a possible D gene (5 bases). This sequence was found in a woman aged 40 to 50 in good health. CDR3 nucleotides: TGTGCCAGCAGCTTAAATGGGGCGGGCACTGAAGCTTTCTTT. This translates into CASSLNGAGTEAFF.